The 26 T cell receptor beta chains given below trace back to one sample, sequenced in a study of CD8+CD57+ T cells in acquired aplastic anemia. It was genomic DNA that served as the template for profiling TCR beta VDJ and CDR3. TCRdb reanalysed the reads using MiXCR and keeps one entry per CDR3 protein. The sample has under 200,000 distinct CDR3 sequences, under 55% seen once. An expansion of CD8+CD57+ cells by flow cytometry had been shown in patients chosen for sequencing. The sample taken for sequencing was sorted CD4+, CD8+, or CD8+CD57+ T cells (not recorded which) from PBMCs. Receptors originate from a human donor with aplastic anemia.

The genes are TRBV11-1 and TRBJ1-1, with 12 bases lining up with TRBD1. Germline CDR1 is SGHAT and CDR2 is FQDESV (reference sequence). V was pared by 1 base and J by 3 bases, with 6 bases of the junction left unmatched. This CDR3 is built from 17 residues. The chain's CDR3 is CASSLEGQGALDTEAFF. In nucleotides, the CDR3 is TGTGCCAGCAGCTTAGAGGGACAGGGGGCCTTGGACACTGAAGCTTTCTTT.

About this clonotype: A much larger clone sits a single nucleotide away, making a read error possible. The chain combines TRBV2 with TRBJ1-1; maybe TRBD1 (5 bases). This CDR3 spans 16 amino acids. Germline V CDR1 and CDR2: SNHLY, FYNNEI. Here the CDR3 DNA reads TGTGCCAGCGGTGAAAGGACGGCAGGGAAGAACACTGAAGCTTTCTTT. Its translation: CASGERTAGKNTEAFF. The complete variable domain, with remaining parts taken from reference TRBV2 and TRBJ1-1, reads EPEVTQTPSHQVTQMGQEVILRCVPISNHLYFYWYRQILGQKVEFLVSFYNNEISEKSEIFDDQFSVERPDGSNFTLKIRSTKLEDSAMYFCASGERTAGKNTEAFFGQGTRLTVV.

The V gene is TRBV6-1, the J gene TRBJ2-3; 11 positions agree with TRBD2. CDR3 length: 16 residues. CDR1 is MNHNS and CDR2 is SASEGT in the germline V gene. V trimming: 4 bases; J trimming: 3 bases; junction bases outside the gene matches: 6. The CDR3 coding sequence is TGTGCCAGCAGTGCACTAGCGGGGGAAGCAACAGATACGCAGTATTTT. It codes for CASSALAGEATDTQYF.

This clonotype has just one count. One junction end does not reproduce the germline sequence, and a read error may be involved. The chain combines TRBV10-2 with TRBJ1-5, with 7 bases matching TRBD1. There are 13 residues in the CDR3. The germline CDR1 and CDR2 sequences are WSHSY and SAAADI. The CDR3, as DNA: TGTGCCAGCAGTTATTCAGGGGGGCGGCCCCAGCATTTT. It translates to CASSYSGGRPQHF.

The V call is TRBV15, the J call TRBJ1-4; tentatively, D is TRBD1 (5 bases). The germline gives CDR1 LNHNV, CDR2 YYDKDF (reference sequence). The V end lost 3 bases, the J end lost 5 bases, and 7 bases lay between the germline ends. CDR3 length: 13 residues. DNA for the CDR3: TGTGCCACCAGCAGGGGACTGAATGAAAAACTGTTTTTT. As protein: CATSRGLNEKLFF.

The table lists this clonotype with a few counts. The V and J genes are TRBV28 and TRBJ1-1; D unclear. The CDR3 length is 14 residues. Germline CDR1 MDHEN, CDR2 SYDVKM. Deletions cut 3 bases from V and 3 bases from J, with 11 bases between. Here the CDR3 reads CASSLAQLYTEAFF. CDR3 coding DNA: TGTGCCAGCAGTTTGGCACAGTTATACACTGAAGCTTTCTTT.

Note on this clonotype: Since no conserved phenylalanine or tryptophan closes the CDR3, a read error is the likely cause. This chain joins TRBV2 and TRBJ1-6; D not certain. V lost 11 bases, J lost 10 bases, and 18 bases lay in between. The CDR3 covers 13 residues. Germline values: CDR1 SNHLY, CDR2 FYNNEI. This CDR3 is CAEGNFQDSPLHI. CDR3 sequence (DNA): TGTGCCGAAGGGAACTTTCAGGACTCACCCCTCCACATT.

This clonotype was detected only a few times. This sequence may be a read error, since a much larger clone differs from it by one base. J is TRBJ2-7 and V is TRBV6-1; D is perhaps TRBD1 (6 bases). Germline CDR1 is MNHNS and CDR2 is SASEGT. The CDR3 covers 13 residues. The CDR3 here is CASTERQAYEQYF. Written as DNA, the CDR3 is TGTGCCAGCACTGAAAGACAGGCCTACGAGCAGTACTTC.

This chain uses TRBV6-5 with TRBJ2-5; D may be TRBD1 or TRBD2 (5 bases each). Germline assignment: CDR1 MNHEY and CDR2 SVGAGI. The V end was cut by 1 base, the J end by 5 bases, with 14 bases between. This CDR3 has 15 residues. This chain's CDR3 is CASSYFREPGETQYF. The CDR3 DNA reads TGTGCCAGCAGTTACTTCAGGGAGCCCGGGGAGACCCAGTACTTC.

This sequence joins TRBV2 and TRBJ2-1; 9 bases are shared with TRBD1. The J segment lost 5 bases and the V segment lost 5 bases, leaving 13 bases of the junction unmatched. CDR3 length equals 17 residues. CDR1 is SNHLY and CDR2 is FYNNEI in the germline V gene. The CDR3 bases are TGTGCCAGCAGTTTACATCCGACAGGGGGAATGGACAATGAGCAGTTCTTC. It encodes CASSLHPTGGMDNEQFF.

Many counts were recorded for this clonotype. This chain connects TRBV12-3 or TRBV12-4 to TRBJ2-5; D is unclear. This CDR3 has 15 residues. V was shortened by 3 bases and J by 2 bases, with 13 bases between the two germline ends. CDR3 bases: TGTGCCAGCAGTTTTGGTTTAGGCAGTCAAGAGACCCAGTACTTC. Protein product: CASSFGLGSQETQYF.

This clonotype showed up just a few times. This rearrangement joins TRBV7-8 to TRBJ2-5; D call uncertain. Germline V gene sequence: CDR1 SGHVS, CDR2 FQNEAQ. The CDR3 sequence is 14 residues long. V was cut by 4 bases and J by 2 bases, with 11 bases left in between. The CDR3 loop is CASSSGATQETQYF. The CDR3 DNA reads TGTGCCAGCAGCTCTGGAGCAACACAAGAGACCCAGTACTTC. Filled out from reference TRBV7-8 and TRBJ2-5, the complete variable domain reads GAGVSQSPRYKVAKRGQDVALRCDPISGHVSLFWYQQALGQGPEFLTYFQNEAQLDKSGLPSDRFFAERPEGSVSTLKIQRTQQEDSAVYLCASSSGATQETQYFGPGTRLLVL.

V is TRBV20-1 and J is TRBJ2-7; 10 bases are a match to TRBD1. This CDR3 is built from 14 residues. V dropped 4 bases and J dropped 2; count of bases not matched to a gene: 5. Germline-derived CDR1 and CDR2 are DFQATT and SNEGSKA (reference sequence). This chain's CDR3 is CSATSTGGPYEQYF. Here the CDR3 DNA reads TGCAGTGCTACGTCGACAGGGGGCCCCTACGAGCAGTACTTC.

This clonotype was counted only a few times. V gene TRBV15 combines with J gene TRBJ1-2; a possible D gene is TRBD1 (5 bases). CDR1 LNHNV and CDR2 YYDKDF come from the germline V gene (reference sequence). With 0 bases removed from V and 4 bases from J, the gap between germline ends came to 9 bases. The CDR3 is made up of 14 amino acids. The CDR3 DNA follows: TGTGCCACCAGCAGAGAAACAGGCCCCTATGGCTACACCTTC. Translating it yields CATSRETGPYGYTF.

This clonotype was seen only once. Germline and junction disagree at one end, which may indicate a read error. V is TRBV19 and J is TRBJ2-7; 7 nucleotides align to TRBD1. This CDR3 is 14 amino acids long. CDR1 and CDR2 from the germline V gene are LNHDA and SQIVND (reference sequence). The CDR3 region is CASSMSGGSYEQYF. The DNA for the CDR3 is TGTGCCAGTAGTATGTCAGGGGGTTCCTACGAGCAATACTTC.

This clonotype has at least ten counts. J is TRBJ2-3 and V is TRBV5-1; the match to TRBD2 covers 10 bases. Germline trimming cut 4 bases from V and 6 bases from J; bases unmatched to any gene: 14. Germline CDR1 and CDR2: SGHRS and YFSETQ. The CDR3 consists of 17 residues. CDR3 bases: TGCGCCAGCAGCCTTTTACCGGGAGCGGGAGGGTACGATACGCAGTATTTT. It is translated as CASSLLPGAGGYDTQYF.

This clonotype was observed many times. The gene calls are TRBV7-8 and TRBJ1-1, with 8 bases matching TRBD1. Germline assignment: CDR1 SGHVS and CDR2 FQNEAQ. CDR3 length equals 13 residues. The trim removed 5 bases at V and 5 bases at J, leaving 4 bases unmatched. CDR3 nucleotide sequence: TGTGCCAGCAGCAAACAGGGGGGGACTGAAGCTTTCTTT. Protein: CASSKQGGTEAFF.

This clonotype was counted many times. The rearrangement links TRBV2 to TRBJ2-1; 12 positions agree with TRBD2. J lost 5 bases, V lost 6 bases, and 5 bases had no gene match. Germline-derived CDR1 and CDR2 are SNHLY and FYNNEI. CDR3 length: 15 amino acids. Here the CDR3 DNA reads TGTGCCAGCAGCGCGCTAGCGGGAGGGGACAATGAGCAGTTCTTC. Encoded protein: CASSALAGGDNEQFF.

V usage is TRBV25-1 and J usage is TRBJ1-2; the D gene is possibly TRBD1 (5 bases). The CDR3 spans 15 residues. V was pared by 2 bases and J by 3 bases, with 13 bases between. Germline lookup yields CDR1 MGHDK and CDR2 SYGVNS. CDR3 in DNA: TGTGCCAGCAGTGAACATCCAGGGCGGGACTATGGCTACACCTTC. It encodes CASSEHPGRDYGYTF.

CDR3 nucleotides: TGCAGTGCTAGGGACAGCCACTCTGGGGCCAACGTCCTGACTTTC. Translation gives CSARDSHSGANVLTF. The gene calls are TRBV20-1 and TRBJ2-6; D might be TRBD1 (6 bases). CDR3 length: 15 amino acids. The germline gives CDR1 DFQATT, CDR2 SNEGSKA (reference sequence). V was trimmed by 3 bases and J by 0 bases, leaving 9 bases between them.

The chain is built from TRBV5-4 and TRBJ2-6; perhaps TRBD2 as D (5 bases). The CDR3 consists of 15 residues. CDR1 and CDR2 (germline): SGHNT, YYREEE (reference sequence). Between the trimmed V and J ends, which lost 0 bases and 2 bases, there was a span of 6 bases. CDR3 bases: TGTGCCAGCAGCTTGGGGGGAGCTGGGGCCAACGTCCTGACTTTC. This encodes CASSLGGAGANVLTF. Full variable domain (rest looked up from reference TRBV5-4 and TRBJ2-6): ETGVTQSPTHLIKTRGQQVTLRCSSQSGHNTVSWYQQALGQGPQFIFQYYREEENGRGNFPPRFSGLQFPNYSSELNVNALELDDSALYLCASSLGGAGANVLTFGAGSRLTVL.

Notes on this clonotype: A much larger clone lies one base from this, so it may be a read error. The CDR3 region has the DNA TGTGCCAGCAGCTCTAGTAGACGGGGTCACACTGAAGCTTTCTTT. As protein: CASSSSRRGHTEAFF. The chain couples TRBV11-2 to TRBJ1-1; the D is unclear. Trimming took off 4 bases at V and 3 bases at J, with 15 bases between the two ends. The CDR3 runs to 15 residues. Looked up from germline, CDR1 is SGHAT and CDR2 is FQNNGV. Looking up the rest from reference TRBV11-2 and TRBJ1-1 gives the full variable domain: EAGVAQSPRYKIIEKRQSVAFWCNPISGHATLYWYQQILGQGPKLLIQFQNNGVVDDSQLPKDRFSAERLKGVDSTLKIQPAKLEDSAVYLCASSSSRRGHTEAFFGQGTRLTVV.

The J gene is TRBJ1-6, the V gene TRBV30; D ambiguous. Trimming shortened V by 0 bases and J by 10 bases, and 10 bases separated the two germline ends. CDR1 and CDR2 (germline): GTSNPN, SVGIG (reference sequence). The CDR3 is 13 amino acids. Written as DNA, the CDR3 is TGTGCCTGGAGTGTACTCCGCGAATCACCCCTCCACTTT. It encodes CAWSVLRESPLHF.

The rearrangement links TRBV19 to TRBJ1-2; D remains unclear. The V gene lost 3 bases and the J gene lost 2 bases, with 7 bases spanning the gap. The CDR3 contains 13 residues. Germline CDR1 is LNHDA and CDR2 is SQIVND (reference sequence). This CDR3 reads CASSMGMNYGYTF. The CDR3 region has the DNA TGTGCCAGTAGTATGGGGATGAACTATGGCTACACCTTC. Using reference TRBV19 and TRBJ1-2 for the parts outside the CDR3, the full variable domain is DGGITQSPKYLFRKEGQNVTLSCEQNLNHDAMYWYRQDPGQGLRLIYYSQIVNDFQKGDIAEGYSVSREKKESFPLTVTSAQKNPTAFYLCASSMGMNYGYTFGSGTRLTVV.

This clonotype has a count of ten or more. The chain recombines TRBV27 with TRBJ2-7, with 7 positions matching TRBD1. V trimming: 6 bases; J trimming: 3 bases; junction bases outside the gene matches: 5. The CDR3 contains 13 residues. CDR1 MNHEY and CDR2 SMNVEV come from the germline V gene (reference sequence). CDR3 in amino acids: CASRRTGLYEQYF. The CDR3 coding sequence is TGTGCCAGCAGAAGGACAGGCCTCTACGAGCAGTACTTC.

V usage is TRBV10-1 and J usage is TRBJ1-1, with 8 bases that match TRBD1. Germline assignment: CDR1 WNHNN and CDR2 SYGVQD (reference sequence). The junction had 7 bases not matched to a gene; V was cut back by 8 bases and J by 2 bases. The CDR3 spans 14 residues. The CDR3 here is CASGYRGANTEAFF. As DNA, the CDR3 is TGCGCCAGCGGTTACAGGGGGGCTAACACTGAAGCTTTCTTT.